The 32 T cell receptor beta chains in this list originate from one sample, sequenced in a study of OX40 agonist ivuxolimab in advanced cancers. Generated by immunoSEQ multiplex PCR, the TCRdb table keeps only in-frame clones and is missing some. The sample shows tens of thousands of clones, roughly 94% of them seen only once. Source: CD4+ or CD8+ T cells sorted from blood, taken in a trial of the OX40 agonist ivuxolimab. The receptor source for this set is an adult with an advanced solid tumor such as melanoma, head and neck, liver or kidney cancer.

CDR3 nucleotide sequence: TGCGCCAGCAGCTTGTATACAGGGAACTATGGCTACACCTTC. This sequence encodes CASSLYTGNYGYTF. This sequence joins TRBV5-1 and TRBJ1-2; TRBD1 is a possible D gene (6 bases). CDR1 is SGHRS and CDR2 is YFSETQ in the germline V gene. Trimming removed 1 base at V and 2 bases at J, with 9 bases between. The CDR3 covers 14 residues.

The CDR3 sequence: CASSLGPSEGYTF. The CDR3 DNA reads TGTGCCAGCAGCTTGGGACCTTCGGAAGGCTACACCTTC. The rearrangement uses TRBV5-6 and TRBJ1-2; D remains unclear. This CDR3 contains 13 residues. Germline values: CDR1 SGHDT, CDR2 YYEEEE. V was cut by 0 bases and J by 8 bases, with 11 bases left in between.

The chain carries TRBV4-2 and TRBJ2-7; 9 bases line up with TRBD1. Trimming removed 2 bases from V and 6 bases from J; junction bases left unmatched: 5. The CDR3 sequence is 14 residues long. Germline-derived CDR1 and CDR2 are LGHNA and YNFKEQ. CDR3 in DNA: TGTGCCAGCAGCCAACCGGACAGGGGTCCCGAGCAGTACTTC. This codes for CASSQPDRGPEQYF.

V gene TRBV7-3 combines with J gene TRBJ2-7; D perhaps matches TRBD2 (6 bases). The V and J ends lost 5 bases and 4 bases respectively, with 15 bases between them. The CDR3 extends over 14 amino acids. Germline V gene lookup returns CDR1 SGHTA and CDR2 FQGTGA. In DNA, the CDR3 is TGTGCCAGCAGCCCGTGGCGGGGAGCTTACGAGCAGTACTTC. Amino acids: CASSPWRGAYEQYF.

The chain carries TRBV30 and TRBJ1-5; no firm D call. Germline-derived CDR1 and CDR2 are GTSNPN and SVGIG (reference sequence). The CDR3 extends over 15 amino acids. Trimming took off 2 bases at V and 3 bases at J, with 14 bases between the two ends. The chain's CDR3 is CAWSLSFKDNQPQHF. The CDR3 coding sequence is TGTGCCTGGAGTCTGTCCTTCAAGGACAATCAGCCCCAGCATTTT.

In its sample, this clone was seen once. V usage is TRBV5-1 and J usage is TRBJ1-2; D not certain. The V and J ends lost 4 bases and 5 bases respectively, with 9 bases between them. The CDR3 runs 12 residues. Looked up from germline, CDR1 is SGHRS and CDR2 is YFSETQ. The CDR3 nucleotides are TGCGCCAGCAGCCCCAGTGATTATGGCTACACCTTC. This gives the protein CASSPSDYGYTF.

This clone was picked up one time. The V call is TRBV18, the J call TRBJ2-5; D is ambiguous. V was clipped by 5 bases and J by 4 bases, with 20 bases between them. The germline V gene encodes CDR1 KGHSH and CDR2 LQKENI. The CDR3 is 16 residues long. CDR3 nucleotides: TGTGCCAGCTCAGCTACTTGGGAAAGTGACCGAGAGACCCAGTACTTC. It is translated as CASSATWESDRETQYF. Variable domain in full (rest from reference TRBV18 and TRBJ2-5): NAGVMQNPRHLVRRRGQEARLRCSPMKGHSHVYWYRQLPEEGLKFMVYLQKENIIDESGMPKERFSAEFPKEGPSILRIQQVVRGDSAAYFCASSATWESDRETQYFGPGTRLLVL.

The rearrangement uses TRBV7-8 and TRBJ1-2; D is ambiguous. The germline CDR1 and CDR2 sequences are SGHVS and FQNEAQ. Trimming took 2 bases from V and 8 from J, leaving 18 bases between them. The CDR3 totals 15 residues. The CDR3 here is CASSLYLEGMQGYTF. As DNA, the CDR3 is TGTGCCAGCAGCTTATACCTCGAGGGAATGCAGGGCTACACCTTC.

This clone was observed a single time. This chain links TRBV7-3 with TRBJ2-2, with D uncertain. The V gene's germline CDR1 is SGHTA and CDR2 FQGTGA. The CDR3 spans 14 residues. The V end lost 5 bases, the J end lost 2 bases, and 9 bases lay between the germline ends. The CDR3 DNA is TGTGCCAGCAGCCCGACAAGTAACACCGGGGAGCTGTTTTTT. Its protein is CASSPTSNTGELFF.

V is TRBV6-5 and J is TRBJ1-2, with 9 nucleotides matching TRBD1. Trimming cost V 5 bases and J 4 bases; bases outside gene matches: 8. This CDR3 has 15 amino acids. In germline, CDR1 is MNHEY, CDR2 SVGAGI. The CDR3 DNA reads as TGTGCCAGCAGTCAAACAGGGGGCGCAAGCTATGGCTACACCTTC. It yields the protein CASSQTGGASYGYTF.

For the CDR3, the DNA is TGTGCCAGCAGCCAACACGATAGTTCTTGGGATGAAAAACTGTTTTTT. It codes for CASSQHDSSWDEKLFF. The chain links TRBV7-2 to TRBJ1-4; D gene ambiguous. V gave up 5 bases and J gave up 6 bases, with 19 bases separating them. The CDR3 sequence is 16 residues long. Germline V lookup: CDR1 SGHTA, CDR2 FQGNSA.

This chain uses TRBV7-3 with TRBJ2-3, with D possibly being TRBD1 (6 bases). Germline values: CDR1 SGHTA, CDR2 FQGTGA. Trimming took off 5 bases at V and 1 base at J, with 13 bases between the two ends. This CDR3 spans 15 amino acids. DNA of the CDR3: TGTGCCAGCAGCCATCCGGGACATGGCACAGATACGCAGTATTTT. This translates into CASSHPGHGTDTQYF. Full variable domain (remainder filled in from reference TRBV7-3 and TRBJ2-3): GAGVSQTPSNKVTEKGKYVELRCDPISGHTALYWYRQSLGQGPEFLIYFQGTGAADDSGLPNDRFFAVRPEGSVSTLKIQRTERGDSAVYLCASSHPGHGTDTQYFGPGTRLTVL.

The V gene is TRBV9, the J gene TRBJ2-6; no reliable D call. Trimming stripped 4 bases from V and 4 bases from J, with 6 bases between. The CDR3 spans 13 residues. Looked up from germline, CDR1 is SGDLS and CDR2 is YYNGEE. The CDR3, as DNA: TGTGCCAGCAGCTCCCCGGGGGCCAACGTCCTGACTTTC. It translates to CASSSPGANVLTF.

The chain recombines TRBV11-2 with TRBJ2-3, with D possibly TRBD1 on 6 matching bases. V was trimmed by 9 bases and J by 0 bases, leaving 19 bases between them. This CDR3 contains 16 residues. The germline gives CDR1 SGHAT, CDR2 FQNNGV. The CDR3 region has the DNA TGTGCCAGTATCCCTGTGTCGAGGGGGAGCACAGATACGCAGTATTTT. Protein sequence: CASIPVSRGSTDTQYF.

V is TRBV18 and J is TRBJ2-3; the D call may be TRBD1 or TRBD2 (5 bases each). Trimming shortened V by 1 base and J by 0 bases, and 11 bases separated the two germline ends. The CDR3 loop spans 16 amino acids. The V gene's germline CDR1 is KGHSH and CDR2 LQKENI. The CDR3 sequence: CASSPLTGASTDTQYF. The CDR3 DNA reads TGTGCCAGCTCACCACTTACCGGGGCAAGCACAGATACGCAGTATTTT. Looking up the rest from reference TRBV18 and TRBJ2-3 gives the full variable domain: NAGVMQNPRHLVRRRGQEARLRCSPMKGHSHVYWYRQLPEEGLKFMVYLQKENIIDESGMPKERFSAEFPKEGPSILRIQQVVRGDSAAYFCASSPLTGASTDTQYFGPGTRLTVL.

This chain connects TRBV27 to TRBJ2-3, with D perhaps matching TRBD1 (6 bases). V shed 3 bases and J shed 2 bases, with 15 bases lying between them. Germline CDR1 reads MNHEY; CDR2 reads SMNVEV (reference sequence). CDR3 length: 16 residues. CDR3 sequence reads: CASSFGQPSHTDTQYF. CDR3 coding DNA: TGTGCCAGCAGTTTCGGACAGCCCTCTCACACAGATACGCAGTATTTT.

This chain uses TRBV4-1 with TRBJ1-5; perhaps TRBD1 as D (5 bases). Trimming removed 4 bases from V and 3 bases from J, with 13 bases in between. The CDR3 covers 15 residues. CDR1 and CDR2 (germline): MGHRA, YSYEKL. The DNA for the CDR3 is TGCGCCAGCAGCCCTCAAGGACACACCAATCAGCCCCAGCATTTT. Protein product: CASSPQGHTNQPQHF.

This sequence joins TRBV27 and TRBJ2-5; 10 nucleotides agree with TRBD1. After removal of 5 bases from V and 13 bases from J, the junction contained 13 bases not matched to a gene. Looked up from germline, CDR1 is MNHEY and CDR2 is SMNVEV (reference sequence). This CDR3 is 14 amino acids long. The CDR3 spells CASSDRTGGEDWYF. The DNA of the CDR3 is TGTGCCAGCAGTGACCGGACAGGGGGGGAGGATTGGTACTTC.

The gene calls are TRBV6-8 and TRBJ1-2; no clear D gene. V was cut by 0 bases and J by 2 bases, with 10 bases left in between. CDR3 length: 15 residues. CDR1 and CDR2 (germline): MNHGY, SAAAGT. CDR3 nucleotide sequence: TGTGCCAGCAGTTACTCCGGCAGTGAGAACTATGGCTACACCTTC. Its translation: CASSYSGSENYGYTF.

The rearrangement joins TRBV7-9 to TRBJ2-7; 9 bases are shared with TRBD1. Germline V gene data show CDR1 as SEHNR and CDR2 as FQNEAQ (reference sequence). The CDR3 consists of 15 residues. The V gene end was trimmed by 3 bases and the J gene end by 2 bases; junction bases not matched to a gene: 5. The CDR3 DNA reads TGTGCCAGCAGCTTCCTAGACAGGGGGGCCTACGAGCAGTACTTC. It specifies CASSFLDRGAYEQYF.

V is TRBV4-1 and J is TRBJ2-1; D may be TRBD1 or TRBD2 (5 bases each). The CDR3 contains 15 residues. Deletions cut 4 bases from V and 6 bases from J, with 16 bases between. Germline loops: CDR1 MGHRA, CDR2 YSYEKL. CDR3 DNA: TGCGCCAGCAGCCGATCCGGGACCGCTGTCAATGAGCAGTTCTTC. Amino acids: CASSRSGTAVNEQFF.

V and J are TRBV6-5 and TRBJ2-5; TRBD1 is a possible D gene (6 bases). With 0 bases removed from V and 4 bases from J, the gap between germline ends came to 12 bases. The CDR3 length is 15 residues. CDR1 and CDR2 (germline): MNHEY, SVGAGI. Written as DNA, the CDR3 is TGTGCCAGCAGTTACTCGGTTGGGGGCGCAGAGACCCAGTACTTC. This encodes CASSYSVGGAETQYF.

The chain has TRBV7-2 and TRBJ2-7; perhaps D is TRBD1 or TRBD2 (5 bases each). Trimming took 1 base from V and 4 from J, leaving 14 bases between them. CDR3 length: 15 amino acids. Germline CDR1 and CDR2: SGHTA and FQGNSA. The CDR3 spells CASSLEGVRGYEQYF. CDR3 nucleotide sequence: TGTGCCAGCAGCTTAGAAGGCGTGAGGGGTTACGAGCAGTACTTC.

The CDR3 spells CASSLPTLTDTQYF. CDR3 in DNA: TGTGCCAGCAGTTTACCAACCCTCACAGATACGCAGTATTTT. This sequence joins TRBV27 and TRBJ2-3; unclear D gene. Germline assignment: CDR1 MNHEY and CDR2 SMNVEV (reference sequence). This CDR3 has 14 amino acids. Trimming removed 2 bases at V and 2 bases at J, with 8 bases between.

This rearrangement joins TRBV14 to TRBJ2-7; 9 bases line up with TRBD2. V lost 8 bases and J lost 4; bases outside the gene matches: 6. CDR3 length equals 13 residues. Germline V gives CDR1 SGHDN, CDR2 FVKESK. The CDR3 reads CASRASGTYEQYF. The CDR3 DNA is TGTGCCAGCCGGGCTAGCGGGACATACGAGCAGTACTTC.

This rearrangement joins TRBV4-1 to TRBJ2-7; D gene uncertain. There are 13 residues in the CDR3. The germline gives CDR1 MGHRA, CDR2 YSYEKL. The V end was cut by 3 bases, the J end by 5 bases, with 11 bases between. The CDR3 sequence is CASSHARMDEQYF. In nucleotides, the CDR3 is TGCGCCAGCAGCCACGCCCGAATGGACGAGCAGTACTTC.

The gene calls are TRBV4-3 and TRBJ1-1, with D possibly TRBD1 on 6 matching bases. The CDR3 extends over 15 amino acids. The germline V and J ends were trimmed by 3 bases and 1 base, with 12 bases remaining between them. The germline V gene encodes CDR1 LGHNA and CDR2 YSLEER. CDR3 in amino acids: CASSQEGVSNTEAFF. CDR3 sequence (DNA): TGCGCCAGCAGCCAGGAGGGGGTCTCGAACACTGAAGCTTTCTTT.

CDR3 residues: CASSLGLSPLEQYF. The CDR3 DNA reads as TGTGCCAGCAGTCTAGGTCTGTCACCGCTCGAGCAGTACTTC. This chain uses TRBV28 with TRBJ2-7; unclear D gene. CDR3 length: 14 amino acids. V lost 5 bases, J lost 6 bases, and 17 bases lay in between. Germline CDR1 and CDR2: MDHEN and SYDVKM.

CDR3 protein: CASTWGGQYNEQFF. The DNA of the CDR3 is TGTGCCAGTACCTGGGGGGGACAGTACAATGAGCAGTTCTTC. The gene calls are TRBV19 and TRBJ2-1; tentatively, D is TRBD1 or TRBD2 (7 bases each). The V and J ends lost 7 bases and 4 bases respectively, with 14 bases between them. CDR1 LNHDA and CDR2 SQIVND come from the germline V gene (reference sequence). The CDR3 loop spans 14 amino acids.

V gene TRBV2 combines with J gene TRBJ1-5, with D hard to call. The CDR3 spans 16 residues. CDR1 and CDR2 from the germline V gene are SNHLY and FYNNEI. Trimming cost V 1 base and J 0 bases, with 10 bases left between them. CDR3 protein: CASSEGQTYSNQPQHF. The CDR3 DNA is TGTGCCAGCAGTGAAGGGCAGACTTATAGCAATCAGCCCCAGCATTTT.

The rearrangement uses TRBV7-8 and TRBJ2-7, with TRBD2 matching 9 bases. The CDR3 sequence is 14 residues long. V was pared by 7 bases and J by 3 bases, with 7 bases of the junction left unmatched. Looked up from germline, CDR1 is SGHVS and CDR2 is FQNEAQ. CDR3 nucleotides: TGTGCCAGCAACGCGGGAGGGCCGGGCTACGAGCAGTACTTC. Its protein product is CASNAGGPGYEQYF.

The chain combines TRBV9 with TRBJ1-6; 7 positions match TRBD1. Trimming cost V 7 bases and J 7 bases; bases outside gene matches: 14. The length of the CDR3 is 16 residues. Germline V gene sequence: CDR1 SGDLS, CDR2 YYNGEE. CDR3 protein: CASGINPGQENSPLHF. The CDR3 DNA is TGTGCCAGCGGAATTAACCCCGGACAGGAAAATTCACCCCTCCACTTT.